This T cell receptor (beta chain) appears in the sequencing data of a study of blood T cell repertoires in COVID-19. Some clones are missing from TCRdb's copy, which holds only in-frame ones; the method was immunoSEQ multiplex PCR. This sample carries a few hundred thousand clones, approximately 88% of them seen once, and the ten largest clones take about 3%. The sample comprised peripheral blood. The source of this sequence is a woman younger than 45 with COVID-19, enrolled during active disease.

CDR3 sequence (DNA): TGTGCCAGCAGTGCGCGAATCGGGGAGCTGTTTTTT. This sequence encodes CASSARIGELFF. This chain links TRBV28 with TRBJ2-2, with D hard to call. With 5 bases removed from V and 7 bases from J, the gap between germline ends came to 8 bases. Germline V lookup: CDR1 MDHEN, CDR2 SYDVKM. CDR3 length: 12 amino acids.